Shown below are 10 T cell receptor beta chains from a single sample sequenced in a study of brain T cells in children with intractable seizures. Sequencing used immunoSEQ multiplex PCR; TCRdb keeps in-frame clones, though not all of them. The sample contains about 22,000 clones, approximately 94% of which appear only once. Here the sequenced sample was peripheral blood, taken at surgery. Receptors originate from a boy aged 5 to 17 with focal cortical dysplasia and intractable seizures.

The DNA of the CDR3 is TGTGCCAGCACCCGATCCGGGGCGGCTAACACCGGGGAGCTGTTTTTT. Residues: CASTRSGAANTGELFF. V is TRBV18 and J is TRBJ2-2; D could derive from TRBD1 or TRBD2 (5 bases each). The V end was cut by 8 bases, the J end by 2 bases, with 18 bases between. The CDR3 has 16 residues. The germline CDR1 and CDR2 sequences are KGHSH and LQKENI.

The chain links TRBV2 to TRBJ2-7; D is uncertain. The CDR3 length is 13 residues. Between the trimmed V and J ends, which lost 3 bases and 1 base, there was a span of 7 bases. Germline V CDR1 and CDR2: SNHLY, FYNNEI. The CDR3 loop is CASSEPLSYEQYV. CDR3 sequence (DNA): TGTGCCAGCAGTGAGCCCCTTTCCTACGAGCAGTACGTC.

The genes are TRBV6-5 and TRBJ2-1, with 7 bases identical to TRBD2. Germline trimming cut 0 bases from V and 4 bases from J; bases unmatched to any gene: 6. Germline-derived CDR1 and CDR2 are MNHEY and SVGAGI. The CDR3 consists of 16 residues. The CDR3 is CASSYSGGGVYNEQFF. The CDR3, as DNA: TGTGCCAGCAGTTACTCGGGCGGGGGAGTTTACAATGAGCAGTTCTTC.

A single count supports this clone. The rearrangement joins TRBV18 to TRBJ2-7; no definite D call. The CDR3 has 15 amino acids. Germline V gene lookup returns CDR1 KGHSH and CDR2 LQKENI. Trimming removed 3 bases at V and 1 base at J, with 13 bases between. The DNA for the CDR3 is TGTGCCAGCTCACCGGGTGGGTCATCATCCTACGAGCAGTACTTC. It specifies CASSPGGSSSYEQYF.

J is TRBJ2-4 and V is TRBV7-8, with 9 bases that match TRBD2. From germline, CDR1 is SGHVS and CDR2 FQNEAQ. This CDR3 is 16 amino acids long. The V and J ends lost 2 bases and 14 bases, in that order; junction bases with no gene match: 16. This chain's CDR3 is CASSLNAVAGGPPKYF. The DNA of the CDR3 is TGTGCCAGCAGCTTAAATGCGGTGGCGGGAGGGCCTCCTAAGTACTTC.

The chain recombines TRBV24-1 with TRBJ2-1; 9 nucleotides match TRBD1. Germline CDR1 and CDR2: KGHDR and SFDVKD. This CDR3 spans 17 amino acids. Losses at the gene ends were 4 bases for V and 1 base for J; bases not matched to a gene: 7. CDR3 in amino acids: CATSDPTGGLSYNEQFF. CDR3 coding DNA: TGTGCCACCAGTGACCCAACAGGGGGCCTTTCCTACAATGAGCAGTTCTTC.

This clone was counted a few times. The rearrangement uses TRBV5-6 and TRBJ2-7, with D possibly TRBD1 on 5 matching bases. The germline V gene has CDR1 SGHDT and CDR2 YYEEEE. The CDR3 runs to 13 residues. Trimming shortened V by 7 bases and J by 6 bases, and 17 bases separated the two germline ends. Here the CDR3 DNA reads TGTGCCAGCGGCGTCGGCAGGGTCGGCGAGCAGTACTTC. Translation: CASGVGRVGEQYF.

The J gene is TRBJ1-6, the V gene TRBV28; D perhaps matches TRBD1 (6 bases). The CDR3 consists of 16 residues. The germline V gene encodes CDR1 MDHEN and CDR2 SYDVKM. Trimming cost V 6 bases and J 2 bases, with 14 bases left between them. The chain's CDR3 is CASSPRRDTYNSPLHF. CDR3 sequence (DNA): TGTGCCAGCAGCCCACGAAGGGACACCTATAATTCACCCCTCCACTTT.

The chain couples TRBV6-4 to TRBJ1-2; the match to TRBD1 covers 7 bases. Germline lookup yields CDR1 MRHNA and CDR2 SNTAGT. The V segment lost 2 bases and the J segment 4 bases; nucleotides outside the gene matches: 10. CDR3 length: 16 residues. DNA of the CDR3: TGTGCCAGCAGTGACGTTAGGGGGCTTGGGTCCTATGGCTACACCTTC. Residues: CASSDVRGLGSYGYTF.

The chain combines TRBV18 with TRBJ2-2; TRBD2 might be the D (6 bases). The CDR3 contains 12 residues. The V end was cut by 7 bases, the J end by 6 bases, with 9 bases between. Germline assignment: CDR1 KGHSH and CDR2 LQKENI. The CDR3 DNA sequence: TGTGCCAGCTACGGACTACCCGGGGAGCTGTTTTTT. It specifies CASYGLPGELFF.